These T cell receptor beta chains were read from a single sample in a study of T cell repertoires in cytomegalovirus infection. TCRdb redid the calling of the reads with MiXCR, one entry per CDR3 protein. The sample carries a few hundred thousand distinct CDR3 sequences, approximately 9.5% recorded once. Sequencing was done on a sample of PBMCs. These TCRs come from a human donor in good health (CMV status not recorded). Some clones in this sample may be carry-over from other donors' samples. CDR3s include the opening cysteine and the closing phenylalanine or tryptophan. A D gene is named only where the DNA matches it firmly. Not all rows give a size; the values are once, few, many and, for expanded clones, a class.

>TRBJ2-6|.|TRBV12-3/TRBV12-4|many
CASTSRGTGANVLTF
TGTGCCAGCACGAGTCGGGGGACTGGGGCCAACGTCCTGACTTTC
>TRBJ2-4|.|TRBV7-2|many
CASSPTGLFQNIQYF
TGTGCCAGCAGCCCCACCGGCCTGTTCCAAAACATTCAGTACTTC
>TRBJ2-1|.|TRBV6-6|few
CASSYSSAAHNEQFF
TGTGCCAGCAGTTACTCGTCAGCGGCGCACAATGAGCAGTTCTTC
>TRBJ1-5|.|TRBV4-3|few
CASSQVKERGQPQHF
TGCGCCAGCAGCCAAGTTAAAGAGAGGGGACAGCCCCAGCATTTT
>TRBJ2-3|.|TRBV3-1|.
CASSRGRKDTQYF
TGTGCCAGCAGCCGAGGGAGAAAAGATACGCAGTATTTT
>TRBJ1-6|.|TRBV7-9|few
CASSFEGINSPLHF
TGTGCCAGCAGCTTTGAGGGGATTAATTCACCCCTCCACTTT
>TRBJ1-4|.|TRBV4-1|few
CASSSARGAEKLFF
TGCGCCAGCAGCTCCGCGCGAGGGGCCGAAAAACTGTTTTTT
>TRBJ1-1|TRBD1|TRBV7-2|many
CASSLGLQGGSDTEAFF
TGTGCCAGCAGCTTAGGATTGCAGGGGGGATCGGACACTGAAGCTTTCTTT
>TRBJ2-7|.|TRBV7-2|many
CASSLDAGSYEQYF
TGTGCCAGCAGCTTAGACGCAGGGAGCTACGAGCAGTACTTC
>TRBJ2-3|TRBD2|TRBV7-2|few
CASSLGSLRGGFGTQYF
TGTGCCAGCAGCTTAGGTTCCCTACGGGGGGGTTTTGGTACGCAGTATTTT
>TRBJ1-3|.|TRBV7-2|many
CASSLIASSMWSGNTIYF
TGTGCCAGCAGCTTAATTGCCTCCTCAATGTGGTCTGGAAACACCATATATTTT
>TRBJ1-4|.|TRBV29-1|few
CSGAAGEKLFF
TGCAGCGGAGCGGCGGGTGAAAAACTGTTTTTT
>TRBJ1-5|.|TRBV2|few
CASSEDMAGGGQPQHF
TGTGCCAGCAGTGAAGATATGGCGGGGGGCGGTCAGCCCCAGCATTTT
>TRBJ2-5|.|TRBV19|.
CASLSPRGETQYF
TGTGCCAGTCTCAGTCCCAGGGGTGAGACCCAGTACTTC
>TRBJ2-7|.|TRBV7-9|.
CASSASWGAPYEQYF
TGTGCCAGCAGCGCGAGCTGGGGGGCCCCCTACGAGCAGTACTTC
>TRBJ1-6|.|TRBV7-6|.
CASSSIGPVNSPLHF
TGTGCCAGCAGCTCCATTGGACCGGTGAATTCACCCCTCCACTTT
>TRBJ2-2|TRBD2|TRBV6-2/TRBV6-3|.
CVSSLSGTGGTGELFF
TGTGTCAGCAGTCTATCCGGGACGGGGGGCACCGGGGAGCTGTTTTTT
>TRBJ2-1|TRBD2|TRBV2|many
CASGLAGVTNEQFF
TGTGCCAGCGGTTTAGCGGGAGTGACCAATGAGCAGTTCTTC
>TRBJ1-5|.|TRBV6-5|few
CASSYSRLQQPQHF
TGTGCCAGCAGTTATTCCAGGTTACAACAGCCCCAGCATTTT
>TRBJ1-2|.|TRBV20-1|many
CSARRGGTNYGYTF
TGCAGTGCCAGAAGGGGGGGAACTAACTATGGCTACACCTTC
>TRBJ1-5|.|TRBV20-1|few
CSARRGRLDQPQHF
TGCAGTGCTAGAAGGGGGAGGTTGGATCAGCCCCAGCATTTT
>TRBJ2-4|TRBD1|TRBV27|few
CASSLSVPRTGATYLAKNIQYF
TGTGCCAGCAGTTTATCGGTACCCCGGACAGGGGCCACCTATTTAGCCAAAAACATTCAGTACTTC
>TRBJ2-2|.|TRBV7-2|many
CASSPGTQNTGELFF
TGTGCCAGCAGCCCGGGGACCCAGAACACCGGGGAGCTGTTTTTT
>TRBJ2-7|TRBD2|TRBV25-1|many
CASRAGGPNEQYF
TGTGCCAGCAGAGCGGGGGGGCCCAACGAGCAGTACTTC
>TRBJ2-1|TRBD2|TRBV6-4|many
CASSDLGLAGLYYNEQFF
TGTGCCAGCAGTGACTTGGGACTAGCGGGACTATACTACAATGAGCAGTTCTTC
>TRBJ1-6|.|TRBV6-5|many
CASSYRQNNSPLHF
TGTGCCAGCAGTTACAGACAGAATAATTCACCCCTCCACTTT
>TRBJ2-1|TRBD2|TRBV7-2|many
CASSLRLINPTLAGGRGEQFF
TGTGCCAGCAGCCTGAGATTGATTAATCCGACCCTAGCGGGAGGGCGTGGTGAGCAGTTCTTC
>TRBJ1-5|.|TRBV7-2|many
CASSFRGADSNQPQHF
TGTGCCAGCAGCTTTAGGGGGGCAGATAGCAATCAGCCCCAGCATTTT